This entry describes one T cell receptor beta chain. Its binding antigen is unknown. This sample was included in a study of CXCR3-negative and CXCR3-positive naive CD8 T cells (dated by TCRdb to between 2018 and 2021). For the study in its entirety: About 135 million TRB reads were obtained in total, roughly 1.5 +/- 0.3 million reads per library. Data from under 12 donors, pooled across two independent experiments, went into the diversity and physicochemical repertoire analyses. For the TRBV-TRBJ cluster analysis, the naive subsets came from 5 or 6 donors, while the memory cells came from 3 donors.

For every CD8+ T cell subset, 300,000 cells were flow-sorted straight into RLT lysis buffer, and each subset was sorted in triplicate. Naive CD8+ T cells were defined stringently as CD45RO-CCR7+CD27+CD95- to exclude memory contaminants. Peripheral blood mononuclear cells were isolated from buffy coats using standard density gradient centrifugation. A FACSAria III was used to flow-sort naive CD8+ T cells into CXCR3-negative and CXCR3-positive populations. Total RNA was extracted from sorted cells with an RNeasy Mini Kit. The paper's findings and limits, for the study overall: TRB CDR3s from CXCR3-positive naive cells showed higher hydrophobicity (lower Kidera factor 4), lower energy, and higher strength and volume indices than CXCR3-negative naive cells. Both naive subsets had comparably high repertoire diversity, while memory CD8+ T cells had much lower repertoire diversity. Within the same donor, TRBV-TRBJ usage looked similar between naive CXCR3-negative and CXCR3-positive cells, but memory cells had distinct patterns. Surface CD5, linked to self-reactivity in mice, was comparable between naive subsets; TCR interaction strength was therefore also inferred from TRB CDR3 physicochemical properties. Because CXCR3 expression was partially decreased after cryopreservation, freshly isolated PBMCs were used for most assays.

TCRdb records NextSeq 550 as the sequencer. The Human TCR Profiling Kit (MiLaboratory) was used to make UMI-labeled 5' RACE TRB cDNA libraries. cDNA synthesis used the entire amount of extracted RNA, and PCR amplification then used the entire amount of cDNA produced. Libraries were prepared in parallel with an identical number of PCR cycles. The published analysis was carried out like this. With a minimum of two reads required per UMI, MIGEC and MiXCR pulled out about 50,000 +/- 10,000 unique UMI-labeled TRB cDNA molecules from each library. Each library averaged roughly 36,000 +/- 9,600 functional in-frame TRB CDR3 nucleotide clonotypes without stop codons. After downsampling to 5000 UMI-labeled TRB molecules per sample, diversity metrics, including normalized Shannon-Wiener and Chao1, were computed in VDJtools. For the central five CDR3 residues, VDJtools calculated physicochemical properties weighted by clonotype size, namely interaction energy, strength, volume and Kidera factor 4. Reads reprocessed by TCRdb are summarized as one entry per CDR3 protein sequence, and DNA is absent. The V and J calls and clone size come from TCRdb's table, not from the authors' own analysis. Per the sample table, the count is 8,500 to 10,000 distinct CDR3 sequences. Approximately 2.1% of the sample is in the top ten clones.

The CDR1 and CDR2 encoded by the germline V gene are MDHEN and SYDVKM. From the cysteine up to the phenylalanine, the CDR3 has a length of 16 residues. The record lacks a DNA sequence. The sample comprised naive CXCR3- CD8+ T cells from blood. The cell subset or site label, as the study defines it: CD45RO-CCR7+CD27+CD95- naive CD8+ T cells lacking CXCR3 (TNR3-). This TCR came from a human donor in good health. Some clones in this sample may be carry-over from other donors' samples. In this chain, TRBV28 is recombined with TRBJ2-3; no DNA is available, so the TRBD1 call from TCRdb remains unchecked. The CDR3 region has the sequence CASSLAGHSYTDTQYF.